This T cell receptor (beta chain) was identified during a study of T cell repertoires in cytomegalovirus infection. General observations from the study: HLA-C-restricted CMV clonotypes gave the most frequent clonotype in two of eight donors.

TCRdb re-analysed the reads in MiXCR, keeping a single row per CDR3 protein. Of some 150,000 distinct CDR3 sequences in the sample, roughly 6% were seen once. This clonotype was detected ten times or more. Antigen specificity is unknown. The CDR3 spans 14 residues. V lost 6 bases, J lost 4 bases, and 5 bases stayed unmatched. Germline loops: CDR1 SGHRS, CDR2 YFSETQ. The chain combines TRBV5-1 with TRBJ2-1; 9 bases are shared with TRBD1. The specimen was PBMCs. The receptor was isolated from a human donor in good health (CMV status not recorded). Some clones in this sample may be carry-over from other donors' samples. CDR3 in DNA: TGCGCCAGCAAACCGGGGACAGGGTACAATGAGCAGTTCTTC. Amino acid sequence: CASKPGTGYNEQFF.